Here is one TCR beta chain with its context. No cognate antigen has been identified for it. No base qualities exist here, and no much larger clone lies one base off it. These data originate in a study of shared clonotypes between healthy human individuals (dated by TCRdb to 2018 to 2020). Notes on the research overall: The cohort included a few men and two women between 18 and 49 years of age. For each donor, CD4 naive and CD4 memory were each given three plates, CD8 naive was given two plates, and CD8 memory was given one plate. Blood TCR repertoires of a handful of healthy adults were deeply sequenced to estimate repertoire size and the extent of clonotype sharing between individuals. Different laboratories and diverse techniques were used to prepare libraries and sequence TCR repertoires, to increase sequencing depth and limit assay-specific biases. Between about 0.8 and 9 billion PBMCs per donor were obtained by leukapheresis. Results the study describes overall, beyond this receptor: Clonotypes shared by all four sorted-subset donors showed higher generation probabilities than non-shared clonotypes. Even with the large sequencing depth, rarefaction of the sorted-subset datasets indicated that sequencing was incomplete. The small number of donors limited the genetic and exposure-history diversity represented. Based on pairwise subsampling, the degree of clonotype sharing among donors was expected to be affected by sequencing depth. Across a handful of donors, about 5% of naive CD4, more than 3% of naive CD8, 2.3% of memory CD4, and about 0.4% of memory CD8 clonotypes were shared. Sampling was limited to blood, and TCR repertoires in tissue likely differ from TCR repertoires in blood. Naive subsets generally had larger estimated clonotype richness than memory subsets did.

Healthy HIV-negative adults with no recently reported acute infections or vaccinations were included as donors. All donors were Caucasian adults living in Nashville, Tennessee, USA. Magnetic negative selection was used to enrich CD4+ T cells, after which naive cells were positively selected on CD45RA and the negative fraction became the memory subset. Blood was obtained by leukapheresis, after which PBMCs were separated by Ficoll-Histopaque density gradient centrifugation and cryopreserved in liquid nitrogen vapor phase. Analytical flow cytometry was used to check the purity and quantity of every magnetically sorted T cell population. Each sorted fraction had its genomic DNA isolated and then quantified by UV absorbance on a Nanodrop 2000c. Taken from cysteine to phenylalanine, the CDR3 has 14 residues. This entry keeps only the CDR3 DNA: 42 bases, framed from base 1. V loses 5 bases, J loses 4 bases, and the germline ends lie 15 bases apart. The germline V gene sets CDR1 to SGHTA and CDR2 to FQGNSA.

TCR CDR3 regions were amplified from genomic DNA by multiplex PCR using the deep immunoSEQ assay. Genomic DNA extracted from each cell subset was distributed evenly over all wells of several immunoSEQ 96-well plates, and each plate served as one replicate. For sorted subsets, each replicate PCR was loaded with around 200 ng genomic DNA, equivalent to approximately 27,000 T cell genomes. Purified libraries were quantified with a Qubit 3.0 fluorometer, sized on a Bioanalyzer 2100, and re-quantified with the KAPA Library Quantification kit. Each immunoSEQ 96-well plate was sequenced on its own single-read 150-cycle Illumina NextSeq 550 flow cell. The authors' analysis ran thus. Because the immunoSEQ output held only junctional sequences and lacked quality scores, the filtering could not match the filtering applied to full-length reads. To assign V/J genes and CDR3, sequences were annotated against IMGT germline references using PyIR, a Python wrapper for IgBLAST v1.9. Any read was removed if the V/J assignment was weak (E-value above 1e-6), the CDR3 was missing, or the read contained stop codons, out-of-frame junctions, or ambiguous translated residues. V3J clonotypes were defined as sequences sharing an identical inferred V gene, J gene, and CDR3 amino acid sequence. To compute the percentage overlap between repertoires, the number of shared unique clonotypes was divided by the size of the smaller repertoire. RTK rarefaction, the Chao1 estimator, and Recon v2.1 estimates of unobserved clonotypes were used to assess repertoire richness. For all TCRbeta clonotypes obtained by the gDNA method from several donors, generation probabilities were computed with OLGA. The clones in this table, taken by TCRdb from immuneACCESS, are in-frame only. Not every clone is retained; where verified, under half of the shortfall comes from an unresolved V gene, and the cause of the rest is unknown. That table gives V, J and clone size, and the DNA gave D and trimming. This sample is represented by around 1.6 million clones; 98% of them were singletons. Clones ranked in the top ten supply 0.45% of the sample.

The sequence is built from TRBV7-2 and TRBJ2-7, with no reliable assignment of the D segment. The sample comprised naive CD4+ T cells sorted from blood. Per the publication, the cell subset or site label means: CD45RA+ positively selected. The sequence derives from a man under 40 in good health. The DNA sequence is as follows: TGTGCCAGCAGCACCCCTGGCTTCCAATACGAGCAGTACTTC. This sequence encodes CASSTPGFQYEQYF.